One sample yielded the 11 T cell receptor beta chains listed below, sequenced in a study of OX40 agonist ivuxolimab in advanced cancers. Using immunoSEQ multiplex PCR, the repertoire was profiled, and TCRdb retains in-frame clones only, with some absent. The table records around 130,000 clones, just under 95% of them present only once. Sequenced material: CD4+ or CD8+ T cells sorted from blood, taken in a trial of the OX40 agonist ivuxolimab. Every receptor here comes from an adult with an advanced solid tumor such as melanoma, head and neck, liver or kidney cancer.

The chain carries TRBV2 and TRBJ1-2; 9 positions agree with TRBD1. There are 15 residues in the CDR3. The V segment lost 10 bases and the J segment 6 bases; nucleotides outside the gene matches: 15. Per germline, CDR1 SNHLY and CDR2 FYNNEI. Here the CDR3 DNA reads TGTGCCACCCGAACTGACAGGGGGAGGCTACATGGCTACACCTTC. This sequence encodes CATRTDRGRLHGYTF.

This chain joins TRBV7-8 and TRBJ1-2; unclear D gene. Germline lookup yields CDR1 SGHVS and CDR2 FQNEAQ. This CDR3 spans 13 amino acids. V was cut by 5 bases and J by 10 bases, with 17 bases left in between. CDR3: CASSPTGGGAYTF. CDR3 sequence (DNA): TGTGCCAGCAGCCCTACCGGCGGCGGAGCCTACACCTTC.

The chain joins TRBV28 to TRBJ2-4; D possibly uses TRBD1 or TRBD2 (6 bases each). The germline V gene encodes CDR1 MDHEN and CDR2 SYDVKM. Trimming removed 6 bases from V and 2 bases from J, with 17 bases in between. CDR3 length: 16 amino acids. The CDR3 spells CASSLWGRGPKNIQYF. DNA for the CDR3: TGTGCCAGCAGCCTGTGGGGGCGGGGCCCCAAAAACATTCAGTACTTC.

The genes are TRBV12-2 and TRBJ2-1; the D call in the table, TRBD2, was not verified against the DNA. TRBV12-2 is a pseudogene locus. The CDR3 consists of 18 residues. The CDR3 nucleotides read TGTGCAAGTCGCTTAGCGCTAAAGGAGCGGGAGAGGATTAATGAGCAGTTCTTC. This codes for CASRLALKERERINEQFF.

The V call is TRBV6-5, the J call TRBJ1-3; D uncertain. Between the trimmed V and J ends, which lost 1 base and 6 bases, there was a span of 1 base. Per the germline V gene, CDR1 is MNHEY and CDR2 is SVGAGI. The CDR3 has 11 residues. The CDR3: CASSYLNTIYF. Here the CDR3 DNA reads TGTGCCAGCAGTTACTTAAACACCATATATTTT.

The CDR3 region is CASSLFSPQETQYF. The DNA for the CDR3 is TGTGCCAGCAGTTTATTTTCGCCCCAAGAGACCCAGTACTTC. The chain combines TRBV28 with TRBJ2-5; D not resolved. The V gene's germline CDR1 is MDHEN and CDR2 SYDVKM. The CDR3 length is 14 residues. Trimming took off 1 base at V and 1 base at J, with 7 bases between the two ends.

The rearrangement joins TRBV6-1 to TRBJ1-5; D unresolved. Germline lookup yields CDR1 MNHNS and CDR2 SASEGT. This CDR3 is built from 13 residues. V was clipped by 7 bases and J by 5 bases, with 12 bases between them. The CDR3 DNA follows: TGTGCCAGCAATCAATACACTTATCAGCCCCAGCATTTT. Translated, it gives CASNQYTYQPQHF.

This chain connects TRBV5-6 to TRBJ1-3, with 9 bases that match TRBD1. CDR1 and CDR2 from the germline V gene are SGHDT and YYEEEE. V shed 4 bases and J 5 bases; nucleotides not matched to a gene: 1. The CDR3 loop spans 13 amino acids. The CDR3 region has the DNA TGTGCCAGCAGCGGGACAGGGAGAAACACCATATATTTT. Translation gives CASSGTGRNTIYF.

The chain is built from TRBV28 and TRBJ1-4; D gene uncertain. CDR1 and CDR2 from the germline V gene are MDHEN and SYDVKM. The CDR3 has 15 residues. V shed 5 bases and J shed 5 bases, with 15 bases lying between them. The CDR3 DNA follows: TGTGCCAGCAGTGACCCTCCCGTTTCCAATGAAAAACTGTTTTTT. Its protein is CASSDPPVSNEKLFF.

The V call is TRBV7-9, the J call TRBJ2-3, with 7 bases identical to TRBD1. The CDR3 runs 14 residues. Trimming at V came to 2 bases and at J to 5 bases, leaving 4 bases not matched to a gene. CDR1 is SEHNR, CDR2 FQNEAQ, per germline (reference sequence). DNA for the CDR3: TGTGCCAGCAGCTTAACAGGGGTTCGAGATACGCAGTATTTT. The encoded protein is CASSLTGVRDTQYF.

The chain is built from TRBV27 and TRBJ2-6, with a tentative D call TRBD2 (5 bases). Germline V gene data show CDR1 as MNHEY and CDR2 as SMNVEV (reference sequence). The length of the CDR3 is 18 residues. V was pared by 1 base and J by 0 bases, with 13 bases between. The CDR3 sequence is CASSLLGQTNSGANVLTF. CDR3 in DNA: TGTGCCAGCAGTTTATTAGGCCAGACTAACTCTGGGGCCAACGTCCTGACTTTC.